This paragraph reports one TCR beta chain. This specimen comes from a study of blood T cell repertoires in COVID-19. Whole-study context: Samples taken during acute and convalescent COVID-19 were collected in the United States, Italy and Spain. Nucleic acid was either cDNA or gDNA, and it came from T cells, B-cell-depleted T cells, or PBMCs.

Original data processing: For nucleated cells, counts were estimated from reference gene primer amplification. Method: immunoSEQ multiplex PCR; TCRdb's copy keeps in-frame clones and lacks some. From that table come the V and J calls and clone size; the DNA was used to work out D and trimming. The sample records 25,000 to 30,000 clones, around 90% being singletons. The receptor was derived from a human donor in a cohort sampled during active COVID-19. Sequencing was carried out using peripheral blood.

Here the CDR3 DNA reads TGTGCCAGTCGACCGTCAGGAGGGCATCAGCCCCAGCATTTT. It codes for CASRPSGGHQPQHF. The chain employs TRBV19 and TRBJ1-5; D not resolved. The CDR3 length is 14 residues. Germline V gene data show CDR1 as LNHDA and CDR2 as SQIVND (reference sequence). V was pared by 8 bases and J by 5 bases, with 16 bases between.